These T cell receptor beta chains were read from a single sample in a study of T cell responses to AZD1222 COVID-19 vaccine. Sequenced by immunoSEQ multiplex PCR; TCRdb stores in-frame clones only, minus some. The sample lists 100,000 to 150,000 clones, approximately 90% occurring once. This specimen consisted of peripheral blood, obtained 28 days after the second AZD1222 dose. All receptors derive from an adult who received the AZD1222 COVID-19 vaccine. CDR3s include the opening cysteine and the closing phenylalanine or tryptophan. The order of the fields is J gene, clone size, CDR3 length, D gene, V gene, CDR3 protein, CDR3 DNA. D genes are given only for firm matches. Size is omitted from some rows. Given values are once, few, many or a class for expanded clones.

TRBJ1-1 NA 14 NA TRBV7-9 CASSLDRGPPRAFF TGTGCCAGCAGCTTAGATAGAGGCCCTCCTAGAGCTTTCTTT
TRBJ1-1 NA 12 NA TRBV28 CASSGSRTEAFF TGTGCCAGCAGTGGATCCCGCACGGAAGCTTTCTTT
TRBJ1-2 NA 16 TRBD1 TRBV5-1 CASSLSAPLTGEGYTF TGCGCCAGCAGCCTCTCCGCGCCCCTAACAGGGGAGGGCTACACCTTC
TRBJ1-5 NA 17 NA TRBV6-1 CASSAFDVRGSTQPQHF TGTGCCAGCAGTGCGTTTGACGTCAGGGGTAGTACTCAGCCCCAGCATTTT
TRBJ1-3 NA 12 NA TRBV29-1 CSVKSSGNTIYF TGCAGCGTTAAGAGCTCTGGAAACACCATATATTTT
TRBJ1-5 NA 15 TRBD1 TRBV11-3 CASSPLGQGPRPQHF TGTGCCAGCAGCCCTTTAGGACAGGGGCCGAGGCCCCAGCATTTT
TRBJ1-5 once 14 NA TRBV19 CASSIFGAGQPQHF TGTGCCAGTAGTATTTTTGGGGCCGGACAGCCCCAGCATTTT
TRBJ1-5 NA 14 NA TRBV4-1 CASSQVSSNQPQHF TGCGCCAGCAGCCAAGTTTCTAGCAATCAGCCCCAGCATTTT
TRBJ1-2 NA 11 NA TRBV20-1 CSARVGYGYTF TGCAGTGCTAGGGTAGGGTACGGCTACACCTTC
TRBJ2-1 NA 14 NA TRBV6-5 CASRGFFGGNEQFF TGTGCCAGCAGGGGGTTTTTTGGTGGCAATGAGCAGTTCTTC
TRBJ2-1 NA 14 NA TRBV29-1 CSVENKGGGNEQFF TGCAGCGTTGAAAACAAAGGGGGAGGGAATGAGCAGTTCTTC
TRBJ2-2 NA 14 NA TRBV5-4 CASSLGGPTGELFF TGTGCCAGCAGCTTGGGGGGACCCACCGGGGAGCTGTTTTTT
TRBJ2-1 NA 14 TRBD1 TRBV3-1/TRBV3-2 CASSQVDRDNEQFF TGTGCCAGCAGCCAAGTTGACAGGGACAATGAGCAGTTCTTC
TRBJ2-1 once 13 NA TRBV12-5 CASGSSGVNEQFF TGTGCTAGTGGTTCCTCGGGGGTAAATGAGCAGTTCTTC
TRBJ1-3 NA 15 NA TRBV18 CASSPARSSGNTIYF TGTGCCAGCTCACCAGCGCGGAGTTCTGGAAACACCATATATTTT
TRBJ2-3 once 14 NA TRBV19 CASSIGGIADTQYF TGTGCCAGTAGTATAGGCGGGATAGCAGATACGCAGTATTTT
TRBJ2-3 NA 14 NA TRBV30 CAWRGDRDTDTQYF TGTGCCTGGAGAGGGGATCGGGACACAGATACGCAGTATTTT
TRBJ2-4 NA 18 TRBD1 TRBV14 CASSQGFDRGLAKNIQYF TGTGCCAGCAGCCAAGGCTTTGACAGGGGATTAGCCAAAAACATTCAGTACTTC
TRBJ1-6 NA 13 TRBD1 TRBV6-5 CASRRTGSSPLHF TGTGCCAGCAGAAGGACAGGTTCTTCACCCCTCCACTTT
TRBJ1-1 NA 15 NA TRBV5-1 CASSRMGGLDTEAFF TGCGCCAGCAGCCGGATGGGGGGTCTAGACACTGAAGCTTTCTTT
TRBJ1-1 NA 17 NA TRBV4-1 CASSQARHGTMNTEAFF TGCGCCAGCAGCCAAGCCCGACACGGAACGATGAACACTGAAGCTTTCTTT
TRBJ1-4 NA 18 NA TRBV4-2 CASSHPAGRGGSNEKLFF TGTGCCAGCAGCCACCCAGCCGGTAGGGGGGGCTCTAATGAAAAACTGTTTTTT
TRBJ1-2 NA 13 NA TRBV10-3 CAISDTREVRYTF TGTGCCATCAGTGATACCAGGGAGGTCCGCTACACCTTC
TRBJ2-3 NA 13 NA TRBV4-2 CASSHSSTDTQYF TGTGCCAGCAGCCATTCCTCGACGGATACGCAGTATTTT
TRBJ1-1 NA 12 NA TRBV7-3 CASSLVGGEAFF TGTGCCAGCAGCTTAGTGGGAGGTGAAGCTTTCTTT
TRBJ2-2 NA 14 NA TRBV27 CASSLKGTYGELFF TGTGCCAGCAGTTTAAAGGGTACCTACGGGGAGCTGTTTTTT
TRBJ2-2 NA 17 NA TRBV7-9 CASSDTSGARGTGELFF TGTGCCAGCAGCGATACCTCAGGGGCTCGTGGCACCGGGGAGCTGTTTTTT
TRBJ2-7 NA 19 TRBD2 TRBV13 CASSFPLTKGLAGCYEQYF TGTGCCAGCAGCTTCCCTTTGACTAAGGGACTAGCGGGATGCTACGAGCAGTACTTC
TRBJ2-7 NA 16 TRBD2 TRBV3-1/TRBV3-2 CASSQEPGGSSYEQYF TGTGCCAGCAGCCAAGAGCCGGGCGGGAGCTCCTACGAGCAGTACTTC
TRBJ1-6 NA 11 NA TRBV30 CAWGINSPLHF TGTGCCTGGGGAATTAATTCACCCCTCCACTTT
TRBJ2-7 NA 11 NA TRBV6-2/TRBV6-3 CASSHLYEQYF TGTGCCAGCAGTCATTTATACGAGCAGTACTTC
TRBJ2-3 NA 19 TRBD1 TRBV19 CATSRDRVMREDGTDTQYF TGTGCCACCAGTAGGGACAGGGTAATGAGGGAGGACGGCACAGATACGCAGTATTTT
TRBJ2-1 NA 16 TRBD1 TRBV7-9 CASSLDPGQGVHEQFF TGTGCCAGCAGCTTAGACCCGGGACAGGGTGTCCATGAGCAGTTCTTC
TRBJ1-2 NA 13 TRBD1 TRBV28 CASSLGQNYGYTF TGTGCCAGCAGTTTGGGACAGAACTATGGCTACACCTTC
TRBJ1-1 few 17 NA TRBV4-1 CASRLTPLAAMNTEAFF TGCGCCAGCAGGCTCACCCCCTTGGCGGCTATGAACACTGAAGCTTTCTTT
TRBJ2-7 NA 13 NA TRBV19 CASSWQGGNEQYF TGTGCCAGTAGTTGGCAGGGGGGCAACGAGCAGTACTTC
TRBJ1-2 NA 12 NA TRBV28 CASREQNYGYTF TGTGCCAGCAGAGAACAAAACTATGGCTACACCTTC
TRBJ2-1 NA 13 NA TRBV7-9 CASSLAIPPEQFF TGTGCCAGCAGCTTAGCGATCCCGCCAGAGCAGTTCTTC
TRBJ1-5 NA 14 TRBD1 TRBV6-5 CASNQDRDGQPQHF TGTGCCAGCAACCAGGACAGGGACGGTCAGCCCCAGCATTTT
TRBJ2-3 NA 15 TRBD1 TRBV24-1 CATSDWTGSTDTQYF TGTGCCACCAGTGATTGGACAGGTAGCACAGATACGCAGTATTTT
TRBJ2-7 once 16 TRBD2 TRBV9 CASSVTGTSGTHEQYF TGTGCCAGCAGCGTCACCGGGACTAGCGGTACCCACGAGCAGTACTTC
TRBJ2-7 NA 12 NA TRBV30 CAWSVKGDGQYF TGTGCCTGGAGTGTAAAAGGAGACGGACAGTACTTC
TRBJ1-5 once 13 NA TRBV29-1 CSVVQGGNQPQHF TGCAGCGTTGTTCAGGGTGGCAATCAGCCCCAGCATTTT
TRBJ2-1 NA 15 NA TRBV20-1 CSASRGRSSYNEQFF TGCAGTGCTAGTCGGGGGAGGAGCTCCTACAATGAGCAGTTCTTC
TRBJ2-2 NA 14 TRBD1 TRBV9 CASSEGDSTGELFF TGTGCCAGCAGCGAGGGGGACAGTACTGGGGAGCTGTTTTTT
TRBJ2-7 NA 14 NA TRBV28 CASSSARNSYEQYF TGTGCCAGCAGCTCCGCCAGGAACTCCTACGAGCAGTACTTC
TRBJ2-5 NA 13 NA TRBV27 CASSFGRQETQYF TGTGCCAGCAGTTTTGGCAGGCAAGAGACCCAGTACTTC
TRBJ2-1 NA 15 NA TRBV6-5 CASSEDLVPYNEQFF TGTGCCAGCAGCGAGGACCTGGTACCCTACAATGAGCAGTTCTTC
TRBJ2-2 few 15 NA TRBV28 CASRAGTFNTGELFF TGTGCCAGCAGGGCCGGGACATTTAACACCGGGGAGCTGTTTTTT
TRBJ1-2 once 12 NA TRBV6-5 CASMDSWGGYTF TGTGCCAGCATGGACTCGTGGGGTGGCTACACCTTC
TRBJ2-7 NA 11 NA TRBV19 CASSPPYEQYF TGTGCCAGTAGTCCCCCGTACGAGCAGTACTTC
TRBJ1-1 once 16 TRBD1 TRBV5-1 CASSYGTGAVNTEAFF TGCGCCAGCAGCTACGGGACAGGGGCGGTGAACACTGAAGCTTTCTTT
TRBJ2-7 NA 13 NA TRBV30 CACRGGGGYEQYF TGTGCCTGCCGAGGAGGAGGGGGCTACGAGCAGTACTTC